These T cell receptor beta chains were read from a single sample in a study of identifying expanded T cells in peripheral blood. Clones were read by immunoSEQ multiplex PCR, and TCRdb kept only the in-frame ones, dropping some. The data hold 120,000 or so clones, with 75% to 90% observed a single time. The sample taken for sequencing was blood. The receptors were gathered from a person aged 18 to 70 in good health. CDR3s include the opening cysteine and the closing phenylalanine or tryptophan. A D gene is named only where the DNA matches it firmly. Some rows mark clone size as missing; the rest say once, few, many or name a class of expanded clone.

j_call d_call clone_size v_call cdr3_aa cdr3_nt
TRBJ2-1 NA NA TRBV19 CASSISADQAVEQFF TGTGCCAGTAGTATTTCTGCGGACCAGGCGGTGGAGCAGTTCTTC
TRBJ2-3 NA NA TRBV19 CASSRGRGPASTDTQYF TGTGCCAGTAGTAGGGGACGCGGCCCCGCTAGCACAGATACGCAGTATTTT
TRBJ1-1 NA NA TRBV7-9 CASSLSQRTEAFF TGTGCCAGCAGCCTATCACAGAGGACTGAAGCTTTCTTT
TRBJ1-2 NA few TRBV7-9 CASSLQGGYTF TGTGCCAGCAGCTTACAAGGTGGCTACACCTTC
TRBJ2-5 NA NA TRBV5-1 CASSLPTGSWKLDSWAWDQETQYF TGCGCCAGCAGCTTGCCTACAGGGTCGTGGAAACTGGATTCCTGGGCTTGGGACCAAGAGACCCAGTACTTC
TRBJ1-1 NA NA TRBV5-4 CASSLHFGNTEAFF TGTGCCAGCAGCTTGCACTTCGGGAACACTGAAGCTTTCTTT
TRBJ1-2 TRBD1 NA TRBV11-3 CASSPGQDYGYTF TGTGCCAGCAGCCCGGGACAGGACTATGGCTACACCTTC
TRBJ2-6 NA NA TRBV19 CASSPLGTDGLVRANVLTF TGTGCCAGTAGCCCCCTAGGGACAGACGGACTAGTACGGGCCAACGTCCTGACTTTC
TRBJ1-1 NA NA TRBV10-3 CAISWDRDTEAFF TGTGCCATCAGTTGGGACCGTGACACTGAAGCTTTCTTT
TRBJ2-7 NA NA TRBV6-5 CASSRGAPNLDEQYF TGTGCCAGCAGCCGCGGGGCCCCCAATCTGGATGAGCAGTACTTC
TRBJ1-6 NA NA TRBV2 CASSEQKLYSPLHF TGTGCCAGCAGTGAACAGAAACTTTATTCACCCCTCCACTTT
TRBJ1-1 TRBD1 once TRBV19 CASSLDRATEAFF TGTGCCAGTAGCCTTGACAGGGCCACTGAAGCTTTCTTT
TRBJ2-7 NA NA TRBV6-1 CASSAIIGRGDEQYF TGTGCCAGCAGTGCGATTATAGGGAGAGGGGACGAGCAGTACTTC
TRBJ1-1 TRBD1 NA TRBV18 CASSRTGTTEAFF TGTGCCAGCTCACGGACAGGGACAACTGAAGCTTTCTTT
TRBJ2-2 NA NA TRBV25-1 CASSDPGLPTGELFF TGTGCCAGCAGTGACCCGGGACTGCCGACCGGGGAGCTGTTTTTT